The subject of this entry is one T cell receptor beta chain. At one end, the junction sequence differs from germline, possibly due to a read error. These data come from a study of blood T cells in healthy people across ages. The second PCR ran about 6 to 11 cycles with a sample-barcoded 5' primer and J-beta primers. Carrying 12 random nucleotides, a template-switch adaptor labeled each individual cDNA molecule. TCRdb passed the 5' RACE reads through MiXCR, listing each CDR3 protein once. Among about 1.4 million distinct CDR3 sequences, approximately 63% were seen once, and the ten largest hold over 5%. The CDR3 sequence is 16 residues long. The germline V gene has CDR1 LNHNV and CDR2 YYDKDF (reference sequence). Extracted total RNA amounted to at least 5.5 micrograms for each sample.

The TCR was taken from a man in his late teens or twenties in good health. The chain has TRBV15 and TRBJ2-3; TRBD2 aligns across 12 bases. Input material: blood. This chain's CDR3 is CDTSRRTSGDTDTQYF. The CDR3 DNA sequence: TGTGACACCAGCAGACGGACTAGCGGGGACACAGATACGCAGTATTTT.